This T cell receptor beta chain was captured in a study of cytomegalovirus exposure and HLA in healthy donors. Broader study findings: There were several of the most significant clusters that appeared linked to common viral pathogens in a later analysis. CMV serostatus was the sole immune exposure data available. In an earlier analysis, productive rearrangement rates for most beta V segments clustered near 87% or 30%.

About this clone itself: Its target is not known.

The donors were healthy bone marrow donors. Primers for the PCR totalled 60 Vbeta and 13 Jbeta. Using immunoSEQ multiplex PCR, the repertoire was profiled, and TCRdb retains in-frame clones only, with some absent. The sample holds over 150,000 clones, roughly four fifths seen once. Trimming took off 0 bases at V and 7 bases at J, with 7 bases between the two ends. Germline V gene sequence: CDR1 SGDLS, CDR2 YYNGEE. This CDR3 is 13 amino acids long. The chain carries TRBV9 and TRBJ2-2; D might be TRBD2 (5 bases). This sequence originates from a man aged 45-65 years in good health and CMV-seronegative. Sequencing was performed on PBMCs. The CDR3 region has the DNA TGTGCCAGCAGCGTAGTAGCGAGCGGGGAGCTGTTTTTT. Amino acid sequence: CASSVVASGELFF. The full variable domain, its missing parts supplied by reference TRBV9 and TRBJ2-2, is DSGVTQTPKHLITATGQRVTLRCSPRSGDLSVYWYQQSLDQGLQFLIQYYNGEERAKGNILERFSAQQFPDLHSELNLSSLELGDSALYFCASSVVASGELFFGEGSRLTVL.